This T cell receptor beta chain derives from a study of T-cell reconstitution after alpha-beta-depleted transplantation in children. There are many counts of this clonotype. Its cognate antigen is unknown. Study-wide findings and caveats: Newly produced T cells mostly accounted for T-cell counts and diversity one year post-transplant. In patients about two months after transplant, alpha-beta T cells reportedly arose from several hundred expanded graft clones. Day-60 TCRbeta diversity that was high in some patients was derived from surviving recipient T cells and thymic progenitors.

The TCRbeta library incorporated unique molecular identifiers. TCRdb ran MiXCR on the PCR reads and lists one entry per CDR3 protein. The repertoire holds around 200,000 distinct CDR3 sequences, with around a sixth as singletons. Germline V gives CDR1 MNHNS, CDR2 SASEGT. The V segment lost 5 bases and the J segment 1 base; nucleotides outside the gene matches: 2. The CDR3 covers 13 residues. The rearrangement links TRBV6-1 to TRBJ2-7; TRBD2 agrees at 7 bases. This clonotype was obtained from a male patient under 10 years old who had a stem cell transplant for acute lymphoblastic leukemia, so the T cells may come from the graft donor. The material was PBMCs, mostly from graft donor cells, obtained 360 days after TCRalphabeta/CD19-depleted stem cell transplant. CDR3 in DNA: TGTGCCAGCAGTACGGGGGGTTCCTACGAGCAGTACTTC. Translation: CASSTGGSYEQYF.